A selection of T cell receptor beta chains follows, all from one sample in a study of memory CD4+ T cells and cytomegalovirus serostatus. Clones were read by immunoSEQ multiplex PCR, and TCRdb kept only the in-frame ones, dropping some. Among about 75,000 clones listed, 75% to 85% were seen once. The sequencing input was memory CD4+ T cells from blood. These receptors originate from an adult in good health and CMV-seropositive. Both conserved end residues are part of each CDR3. The D gene is left open where the match is weak. Size is stated for part of the rows, as once, few or many counts, or as a class when the clone is expanded.

v_gene	j_gene	d_gene	abundance	CDR3aa	CDR3nt
TRBV20-1	TRBJ1-1	.	.	CSRWGSEAFF	TGCAGTCGGTGGGGCAGTGAAGCTTTCTTT
TRBV6-1	TRBJ1-2	.	.	CASSLGGPLWGYTF	TGTGCCAGCAGCCTCGGGGGCCCGCTATGGGGCTACACCTTC
TRBV5-5	TRBJ2-2	.	.	CASSFGPESNTGELFF	TGTGCCAGCAGCTTCGGCCCCGAGTCGAACACCGGGGAGCTGTTTTTT
TRBV5-1	TRBJ2-5	.	.	CASSAPGPGRTQYF	TGCGCCAGCAGCGCACCGGGACCTGGAAGGACCCAGTACTTC
TRBV9	TRBJ1-2	TRBD1	once	CASLDRVYGYTF	TGTGCCAGCCTCGACAGGGTCTATGGCTACACCTTC
TRBV18	TRBJ1-4	.	.	CASSPVAVPNEKLFF	TGTGCCAGCTCACCAGTGGCAGTCCCTAATGAAAAACTGTTTTTT
TRBV10-3	TRBJ1-1	.	.	CAISPLTGMNTEAFF	TGTGCCATCAGTCCGTTGACAGGTATGAACACTGAAGCTTTCTTT
TRBV30	TRBJ2-4	.	once	CAWSVIAKNIQYF	TGTGCCTGGAGTGTTATAGCCAAAAACATTCAGTACTTC
TRBV7-8	TRBJ2-5	TRBD2	few	CASSSGLAGEETQYF	TGTGCCAGCAGCTCGGGACTAGCGGGAGAAGAGACCCAGTACTTC
TRBV2	TRBJ1-1	.	few	CASRGEGSEAFF	TGTGCCAGCAGGGGTGAGGGGTCTGAAGCTTTCTTT
TRBV30	TRBJ1-2	TRBD1	.	CAWSDRGKVDGYTF	TGTGCCTGGAGTGACAGGGGGAAAGTGGATGGCTACACCTTC
TRBV7-9	TRBJ1-1	.	.	CASSLRLHGALNTEAFF	TGTGCCAGCAGCCTGCGGCTCCATGGGGCTCTGAACACTGAAGCTTTCTTT
TRBV5-4	TRBJ1-4	TRBD1	.	CASSSGQGDEKLFF	TGTGCCAGCAGCTCGGGACAGGGGGATGAAAAACTGTTTTTT
TRBV28	TRBJ1-5	TRBD1	.	CASSLYGTGNQPQHF	TGTGCCAGCAGTTTATATGGGACAGGGAATCAGCCCCAGCATTTT
TRBV15	TRBJ2-3	.	.	CATSRDGGEGTDTQYF	TGTGCCACCAGCAGAGACGGGGGAGAGGGTACAGATACGCAGTATTTT
TRBV18	TRBJ2-7	.	.	CASSPGAASSYEQYF	TGTGCCAGCTCACCGGGGGCGGCAAGCTCCTACGAGCAGTACTTC
TRBV7-9	TRBJ1-1	.	.	CASSLASTPSRTEAFF	TGTGCCAGCAGCTTAGCGAGTACCCCTAGTCGGACTGAAGCTTTCTTT
TRBV6-5	TRBJ2-2	.	.	CASRQGLNTGELFF	TGTGCCAGCAGGCAAGGGCTTAACACCGGGGAGCTGTTTTTT
TRBV5-5	TRBJ1-2	.	.	CASSLGPANYGYTF	TGTGCCAGCAGCTTGGGGCCGGCTAACTATGGCTACACCTTC
TRBV29-1	TRBJ2-7	.	.	CSVGITGYEQYF	TGCAGCGTTGGTATAACCGGGTACGAGCAGTACTTC
TRBV11-3	TRBJ2-4	.	.	CASSSEGLLLVKNIQYF	TGTGCCAGCAGCTCAGAGGGACTTTTATTGGTCAAAAACATTCAGTACTTC
TRBV19	TRBJ2-2	.	.	CASSILAGGVGELFF	TGTGCCAGTAGTATTTTGGCAGGGGGGGTCGGGGAGCTGTTTTTT
TRBV27	TRBJ1-4	TRBD1	.	CASSLSTGPPNEKLFF	TGTGCCAGCAGTTTATCGACAGGGCCACCGAATGAAAAACTGTTTTTT
TRBV6-1	TRBJ1-2	TRBD1	.	CASSEATGGGYGYTF	TGTGCCAGCAGTGAAGCGACAGGGGGCGGCTATGGCTACACCTTC
TRBV14	TRBJ2-3	.	.	CASSHRTDTQYF	TGTGCCAGCAGCCATAGGACAGATACGCAGTATTTT
TRBV19	TRBJ1-4	TRBD1	few	CASSMRSPGTGAGGEKLFF	TGTGCCAGTAGTATGCGGAGTCCCGGGACAGGGGCCGGGGGAGAAAAACTGTTTTTT
TRBV2	TRBJ1-5	.	.	CASTIGQSSNQPQHF	TGTGCCAGCACCATCGGCCAGTCCAGCAATCAGCCCCAGCATTTT
TRBV7-9	TRBJ2-2	.	.	CASSPLGHKAVGELFF	TGTGCCAGCAGCCCGTTGGGGCACAAAGCGGTTGGGGAGCTGTTTTTT
TRBV19	TRBJ1-1	.	.	CASSWTFNTEAFF	TGTGCCAGTAGTTGGACATTCAACACTGAAGCTTTCTTT
TRBV2	TRBJ2-1	.	.	CASMGGGNNEQFF	TGTGCCAGCATGGGGGGAGGAAACAATGAGCAGTTCTTC
TRBV7-9	TRBJ1-1	TRBD1	few	CASSSIQGASTEAFF	TGTGCCAGCAGTTCAATCCAGGGGGCGAGCACTGAAGCTTTCTTT
TRBV5-1	TRBJ2-1	TRBD2	.	CASSSSTLAGDYNEQFF	TGCGCCAGCAGCTCCTCAACTCTAGCGGGGGACTACAATGAGCAGTTCTTC
TRBV5-1	TRBJ2-1	.	.	CASSLVLSYNEQFF	TGCGCCAGCAGCTTGGTTCTGTCCTACAATGAGCAGTTCTTC
TRBV7-2	TRBJ2-1	.	.	CASSSDWARDEQFF	TGTGCCAGCAGCTCGGACTGGGCGCGCGATGAGCAGTTCTTC
TRBV2	TRBJ1-2	.	once	CASSHRTYGYTF	TGTGCCAGCAGTCACAGGACCTATGGCTACACCTTC
TRBV11-3	TRBJ2-5	TRBD2	.	CASSLWSGRETQYF	TGTGCCAGCAGCTTATGGAGCGGGAGGGAGACCCAGTACTTC
TRBV2	TRBJ1-2	TRBD1	.	CASSGQATLYGYTF	TGTGCCAGCAGCGGACAGGCGACCCTTTATGGCTACACCTTC
TRBV6-6	TRBJ2-3	TRBD2	.	CASSPQLAGGADTQYF	TGTGCCAGCAGCCCTCAACTAGCGGGGGGGGCAGATACGCAGTATTTT
TRBV7-9	TRBJ1-6	.	.	CASSSDRRNSPLHF	TGTGCCAGCAGCTCCGACAGGCGGAATTCACCCCTCCACTTT
TRBV6-5	TRBJ1-1	.	.	CASTATRRNTEAFF	TGTGCCAGCACCGCGACGCGGCGGAACACTGAAGCTTTCTTT
TRBV18	TRBJ2-6	.	.	CASSPPSGAGANVLTF	TGTGCCAGCTCACCACCGTCAGGGGCTGGGGCCAACGTCCTGACTTTC
TRBV7-2	TRBJ1-4	.	.	CASSLNQGGGFEKLFF	TGTGCCAGCAGCTTAAACCAGGGAGGCGGTTTTGAAAAACTGTTTTTT
TRBV19	TRBJ2-3	.	.	CASSIRGRLGGSTDTQYF	TGTGCCAGTAGTATAAGGGGGAGATTGGGCGGGAGTACAGATACGCAGTATTTT
TRBV19	TRBJ1-2	TRBD1	.	CASSITGGADGYTF	TGTGCCAGTAGTATAACAGGGGGCGCGGATGGCTACACCTTC
TRBV28	TRBJ2-1	TRBD2	.	CATETRGGARQNEQFF	TGTGCCACCGAAACCCGCGGGGGGGCAAGACAGAATGAGCAGTTCTTC
TRBV29-1	TRBJ1-1	.	.	CSVVFRARTQAFF	TGCAGCGTTGTTTTCAGGGCCAGAACTCAAGCTTTCTTT
TRBV30	TRBJ2-2	TRBD2	.	CAWELAGGSGELFF	TGTGCCTGGGAACTAGCGGGAGGTTCCGGGGAGCTGTTTTTT
TRBV10-2	TRBJ2-2	.	.	CASKKARASNTGELFF	TGCGCCAGCAAAAAGGCGCGGGCATCGAACACCGGGGAGCTGTTTTTT
TRBV19	TRBJ1-1	.	.	CASSINLNTEAFF	TGTGCCAGTAGTATTAATCTGAACACTGAAGCTTTCTTT
TRBV5-4	TRBJ2-1	TRBD2	.	CASSLLSSGKREQFF	TGTGCCAGCAGCTTGTTGTCTAGCGGGAAACGGGAGCAGTTCTTC
TRBV7-6	TRBJ1-4	.	.	CASSFTGTMEEKLFF	TGTGCCAGCAGCTTTACCGGGACCATGGAGGAAAAACTGTTTTTT
TRBV29-1	TRBJ1-1	.	.	CSVELLYGGDTEAFF	TGCAGCGTTGAACTCCTCTATGGAGGGGACACTGAAGCTTTCTTT
TRBV18	TRBJ2-5	.	.	CASSPLAAETQYF	TGTGCCAGCTCACCACTTGCTGCGGAGACCCAGTACTTC
TRBV6-5	TRBJ1-1	.	once	CASSYPALKNTEAFF	TGTGCCAGCAGTTACCCGGCTCTTAAGAACACTGAAGCTTTCTTT